The 7 T cell receptor beta chains listed next were all sequenced from one sample in a study of T cell responses to AZD1222 COVID-19 vaccine. TCRdb's copy holds only in-frame clones and misses some; the assay was immunoSEQ multiplex PCR. The sample has some 140,000 clones; 90% are singletons. The source material was peripheral blood, sampled on day 0 of AZD1222 vaccination. These TCRs come from an adult in good health.

The chain uses TRBV28 and TRBJ1-5; D call uncertain. Germline V gene data show CDR1 as MDHEN and CDR2 as SYDVKM. CDR3 length equals 14 residues. The ends were cut back, 0 bases at V and 4 bases at J, with 7 bases in the middle. CDR3 amino acids: CASSLWSENQPQHF. The DNA for the CDR3 is TGTGCCAGCAGTTTATGGTCTGAGAATCAGCCCCAGCATTTT.

This chain links TRBV5-6 with TRBJ2-6; no definite D call. Trimming stripped 8 bases from V and 0 bases from J, with 6 bases between. Per germline, CDR1 SGHDT and CDR2 YYEEEE. The CDR3 sequence is 13 residues long. CDR3 amino acids: CASRPSGANVLTF. CDR3 bases: TGTGCCAGTCGGCCCTCTGGGGCCAACGTCCTGACTTTC.

This rearrangement joins TRBV10-1 to TRBJ2-1; D tentatively fits TRBD1 or TRBD2 (5 bases each). With 10 bases removed from V and 10 bases from J, the gap between germline ends came to 20 bases. From germline, CDR1 is WNHNN and CDR2 SYGVQD (reference sequence). CDR3 size: 13 residues. CDR3 region: CATSRDLLGEQFF. DNA of the CDR3: TGCGCCACCTCCCGGGACCTCCTGGGGGAGCAGTTCTTC.

This clone showed up many times. The chain is built from TRBV9 and TRBJ2-2; D not certain. Trimming pared 0 bases from V and 4 bases from J, leaving 4 bases between. Germline V CDR1 and CDR2: SGDLS, YYNGEE. The CDR3 is made up of 13 amino acids. The CDR3 sequence: CASSVVGTGELFF. For the CDR3, the DNA is TGTGCCAGCAGCGTAGTGGGCACCGGGGAGCTGTTTTTT.

The V and J genes are TRBV18 and TRBJ2-7; no reliable D call. Germline assignment: CDR1 KGHSH and CDR2 LQKENI. The CDR3 has 13 residues. V dropped 2 bases and J dropped 2 bases, with 7 bases sitting between them. DNA of the CDR3: TGTGCCAGCTCACCATATCGTACCTACGAGCAGTACTTC. Protein: CASSPYRTYEQYF. Full variable domain (missing parts from reference TRBV18 and TRBJ2-7): NAGVMQNPRHLVRRRGQEARLRCSPMKGHSHVYWYRQLPEEGLKFMVYLQKENIIDESGMPKERFSAEFPKEGPSILRIQQVVRGDSAAYFCASSPYRTYEQYFGPGTRLTVT.

In this sample, this clone turned up once. The chain employs TRBV7-2 and TRBJ1-1; no clear D. Germline lookup yields CDR1 SGHTA and CDR2 FQGNSA. The CDR3 runs to 13 residues. Trimming removed 1 base from V and 7 bases from J, with 10 bases in between. The CDR3 reads CASSLGPWGEAFF. The CDR3 DNA reads as TGTGCCAGCAGCTTAGGACCTTGGGGTGAAGCTTTCTTT.

The chain has TRBV4-1 and TRBJ2-7; D ambiguous. Germline values: CDR1 MGHRA, CDR2 YSYEKL. Between the trimmed V and J ends, which lost 4 bases and 4 bases, there was a span of 17 bases. CDR3 size: 15 residues. The CDR3 DNA reads as TGCGCCAGCAGCCGCGAATGGGAAGGATCTTACGAGCAGTACTTC. Protein product: CASSREWEGSYEQYF.